A selection of T cell receptor beta chains follows, all from one sample in a study of blood T cell repertoires in COVID-19. Clones were sequenced by immunoSEQ multiplex PCR, and TCRdb holds only the in-frame ones, with some missing. The table records 270,000 or so clones, 82% of them present only once. The sequencing input was peripheral blood. These receptors were obtained from a woman aged 18 to 35 with acute or convalescent COVID-19. Both conserved end residues are part of each CDR3. D genes are given only for firm matches. Clone size is stated in some rows and not others, as once, few, many or a class when expanded.

D	size	V	J	CDR3	DNA
TRBD1	.	TRBV30	TRBJ1-3	CAWSHIRTGNQLDIGNTIYF	TGTGCCTGGAGCCACATCAGGACAGGGAACCAGTTGGATATAGGAAACACCATATATTTT
TRBD2	.	TRBV6-5	TRBJ2-7	CASSFRTSGRGEYF	TGTGCCAGCAGTTTTAGGACTAGCGGGAGAGGGGAGTACTTC
.	.	TRBV6-5	TRBJ2-2	CASSSFTGSTAGELFF	TGTGCCAGCAGTTCATTCACAGGGAGTACTGCCGGGGAGCTGTTTTTT
.	few	TRBV28	TRBJ1-6	CASSFTPYPVNWAANNSPLHF	TGTGCCAGCAGCTTCACGCCCTACCCTGTTAACTGGGCAGCAAATAATTCACCCCTCCACTTT
.	.	TRBV27	TRBJ2-7	CASSDLGSGTYEQYF	TGTGCCAGCAGTGACCTCGGGTCGGGAACCTACGAGCAGTACTTC
.	.	TRBV10-2	TRBJ1-3	CASKSLVEGFSGDTIYF	TGCGCCAGCAAATCGCTAGTGGAGGGATTTAGCGGGGACACCATATATTTT
TRBD2	.	TRBV19	TRBJ2-7	CASSPGLAGGMVYEQYF	TGTGCCAGTAGCCCGGGACTAGCGGGAGGTATGGTCTACGAGCAGTACTTC
TRBD2	few	TRBV5-6	TRBJ2-3	CASSSVSGSADTQYF	TGTGCCAGCAGCTCAGTTAGCGGGAGCGCAGATACGCAGTATTTT
TRBD2	.	TRBV9	TRBJ2-1	CASSPGRESYNEQFF	TGTGCCAGCAGCCCCGGGAGGGAATCCTACAATGAGCAGTTCTTC
.	.	TRBV4-1	TRBJ2-3	CASSQEQTPSTDTQYF	TGCGCCAGCAGCCAAGAACAGACCCCAAGCACAGATACGCAGTATTTT
.	.	TRBV19	TRBJ1-1	CASSGQGWSTEAFF	TGTGCCAGTAGTGGTCAGGGGTGGAGCACTGAAGCTTTCTTT
.	.	TRBV7-3	TRBJ2-5	CASSLIGGETQYF	TGTGCCAGCAGCTTAATTGGGGGGGAGACCCAGTACTTC
TRBD1	.	TRBV14	TRBJ2-1	CASSLSTGILIYNEQFF	TGTGCCAGCAGCCTATCGACAGGGATCCTGATCTACAATGAGCAGTTCTTC
.	once	TRBV5-5	TRBJ1-1	CASSLPGGTEAFF	TGTGCCAGCAGCTTGCCGGGGGGCACTGAAGCTTTCTTT
.	.	TRBV21-1	TRBJ2-6	CASSPLGANVLTF	TGTGCCAGCAGCCCTCTTGGGGCCAACGTCCTGACTTTC
.	.	TRBV6-6	TRBJ1-1	CASSLDRPFSMNTEAFF	TGTGCCAGCAGTCTCGACAGGCCATTCTCCATGAACACTGAAGCTTTCTTT
.	.	TRBV6-5	TRBJ1-1	CASTPQGYTEAFF	TGTGCCAGCACCCCCCAGGGATACACTGAAGCTTTCTTT
.	.	TRBV7-2	TRBJ2-6	CASSPMGSSGANVLTF	TGTGCCAGCAGCCCCATGGGGAGCTCTGGGGCCAACGTCCTGACTTTC
TRBD2	.	TRBV6-5	TRBJ2-2	CASRAGVRNTGELFF	TGTGCCAGCAGAGCGGGAGTACGGAACACCGGGGAGCTGTTTTTT
TRBD1	.	TRBV18	TRBJ1-2	CASSPRDSYGYTF	TGTGCCAGCTCACCCCGGGACAGCTATGGCTACACCTTC
TRBD1	.	TRBV7-6	TRBJ2-3	CASSRQQGLGKDTQYF	TGTGCCAGCAGCCGACAACAGGGGTTAGGTAAAGATACGCAGTATTTT
.	once	TRBV6-5	TRBJ1-1	CASREQGMNTEAFF	TGTGCCAGCAGAGAGCAGGGGATGAACACTGAAGCTTTCTTT
TRBD1	once	TRBV7-8	TRBJ1-1	CASSRRQGASEAFF	TGTGCCAGCAGTCGCAGACAGGGGGCGTCAGAAGCTTTCTTT
.	.	TRBV12-5	TRBJ2-6	CASGPDRPLVLQSGANVLTF	TGTGCTAGTGGTCCTGACAGGCCTCTGGTTCTTCAATCTGGGGCCAACGTCCTGACTTTC
TRBD2	.	TRBV2	TRBJ2-1	CASSVAGAGNEQFF	TGTGCCAGCAGTGTGGCGGGAGCCGGCAATGAGCAGTTCTTC
.	.	TRBV6-4	TRBJ1-1	CASSDSAENTEAFF	TGTGCCAGCAGTGACTCTGCAGAAAACACTGAAGCTTTCTTT
.	.	TRBV6-2/TRBV6-3	TRBJ2-1	CASSSISAVVGNEQFF	TGTGCCAGCAGTTCCATCAGTGCGGTGGTGGGCAATGAGCAGTTCTTC
.	.	TRBV9	TRBJ2-2	CASSDRDQTGELFF	TGTGCCAGCAGCGACAGGGATCAAACCGGGGAGCTGTTTTTT
TRBD1	.	TRBV5-4	TRBJ1-2	CASSFNRGTLNYGYTF	TGTGCCAGCAGCTTTAACAGGGGAACCCTTAACTATGGCTACACCTTC
TRBD1	.	TRBV4-3	TRBJ1-2	CASSQVGDSSYGYTF	TGCGCCAGCAGCCAAGTCGGGGACAGCAGCTATGGCTACACCTTC
TRBD2	.	TRBV3-1/TRBV3-2	TRBJ2-7	CASSYGGGRAYEQYF	TGTGCCAGCAGCTACGGCGGCGGGAGGGCCTACGAGCAGTACTTC
TRBD2	.	TRBV7-2	TRBJ2-2	CASSLVSASGGGGELFF	TGTGCCAGCAGCTTAGTATCGGCTAGCGGAGGTGGCGGGGAGCTGTTTTTT
TRBD2	.	TRBV9	TRBJ2-3	CASSEGLEGGPSDTQYF	TGTGCCAGCAGCGAGGGTTTGGAGGGAGGGCCCTCTGATACGCAGTATTTT
TRBD2	.	TRBV7-9	TRBJ2-7	CASSPGTSGPYEQYF	TGTGCCAGCAGCCCCGGGACTAGCGGTCCCTACGAGCAGTACTTC
TRBD1	.	TRBV5-8	TRBJ2-1	CASSLGQGAILSGRREQFF	TGTGCCAGCAGCTTGGGACAGGGGGCTATTTTGAGCGGGAGAAGGGAGCAGTTCTTC
TRBD2	.	TRBV5-4	TRBJ2-7	CASSPPGLVENEQYF	TGTGCCAGCAGCCCCCCGGGACTAGTCGAGAACGAGCAGTACTTC
TRBD1	.	TRBV19	TRBJ2-3	CASSPGQGTQYF	TGTGCCAGTAGTCCAGGACAGGGGACGCAGTATTTT